This is a list of T cell receptor beta chains from one sample in a study of blood T cells in healthy people across ages. Each CDR3 protein gets one entry after TCRdb re-called the 5' RACE reads with MiXCR. The repertoire consists of 1.8 million or so distinct CDR3 sequences, with about two fifths occurring once and the leading ten covering under 30%. Sample: blood. The receptors were gathered from a human donor in good health. Each CDR3 is given without its conserved first and last residue.

J,V,CDR3
TRBJ1-4,TRBV20-1,SVRQGAREKLF
.,TRBV3-1,ATSGEDHQETQY
TRBJ2-1,TRBV5-5,ASSLGGFSYNEQF
TRBJ2-7,TRBV16,ASSPAGRNYEQY
TRBJ2-4,TRBV7-2,ASSLTYGTHLAKNIQY
TRBJ1-1,TRBV6-6,ASSYSIVGTEAF
TRBJ2-1,TRBV4-3,ASALGPGGEPSSYNEQF
TRBJ2-5,TRBV6-5,ASRPVKGGGRETQY
TRBJ2-1,TRBV5-1,ASSLATSGGGRQF
TRBJ2-1,TRBV14,ASLREGAYNEQF
.,TRBV20-1,SVGLATTYEQY
TRBJ2-7,TRBV5-1,ASSLDSPTYEQY
TRBJ2-1,TRBV5-1,ASSLAGLAGAGANEQF
TRBJ2-7,TRBV6-5,ASSSTRGTRHHWEQY
TRBJ2-7,TRBV7-2,ASTHLYEQY
TRBJ1-1,TRBV20-1,SARNAEGNTEAF
TRBJ2-5,TRBV7-9,ASSTGLAGGFQETQY
TRBJ1-1,TRBV25-1,ASSERWGLEAF
TRBJ2-5,TRBV15,ATSRVSGTKETQD
.,TRBV5-1,ASSPTDRGLHEQY
TRBJ2-3,TRBV12-3/TRBV12-4,ASSPRPGQFKKADTQY
TRBJ1-2,TRBV7-2,ASSLVSTNYGYT
TRBJ2-4,TRBV7-2,ASSLRSGTPVGQY
TRBJ2-1,TRBV29-1,SVEGGPGISSYNEQF
TRBJ2-3,TRBV10-3,ATTRDRGMSDTQY
TRBJ2-5,TRBV20-1,SARAPGLPFGTQY
TRBJ2-1,TRBV18,ASSPLPALGGGDEQF
TRBJ2-5,TRBV29-1,SVEGSWDSHQETQY
TRBJ2-3,TRBV10-3,AISGLSGSTDTQY
TRBJ1-1,TRBV7-9,ASRLMNTEAF
TRBJ2-5,TRBV15,ATNRQGQETQY
TRBJ1-2,TRBV6-6,ASSYPAGGANYGFT
TRBJ1-2,TRBV24-1,ATRGDGANYGYT
TRBJ2-1,TRBV12-3/TRBV12-4,ASSLPGQGAVGRGEQF
TRBJ2-1,TRBV6-2/TRBV6-3,ASSSFRVDEQF
TRBJ2-3,TRBV20-1,SASPTSPIRDTQY
TRBJ2-1,TRBV5-1,ASREQGQYNEQF
TRBJ1-5,TRBV5-1,ASRADGNQPQH
TRBJ2-1,TRBV6-2/TRBV6-3,ASRGLAGDSYNEQF
.,TRBV5-1,ASSRDPMAYEQY